This T cell receptor (beta chain) was identified in a study of technical replicates of blood from a handful of donors. Here immunoSEQ multiplex PCR was the method, and the copy in TCRdb shows in-frame clones only, minus some. The data hold tens of thousands of clones, with around 95% observed a single time. V dropped 5 bases and J dropped 8 bases, with 9 bases sitting between them. This CDR3 is built from 10 residues. Germline V gene sequence: CDR1 GTSNPN, CDR2 SVGIG (reference sequence). Input material: T cells isolated from PBMCs. The source is a human donor in good health. The rearrangement uses TRBV30 and TRBJ1-1; D uncertain. The CDR3 spells CAWGLQEAFF. As DNA, the CDR3 is TGTGCCTGGGGCCTACAGGAAGCTTTCTTT.